This is a list of T cell receptor beta chains from one sample in a study of cytomegalovirus exposure and HLA in healthy donors. Only in-frame clones appear in the TCRdb table, and some are missing; sequencing was by immunoSEQ multiplex PCR. The profile shows fewer than 150,000 clones, 74% of them singletons. Sequenced input: PBMCs. The receptors were sampled from a woman aged 45 to 65 in good health and CMV-seropositive. Both conserved end residues are part of each CDR3. D genes are given only for firm matches. Size values are once, few and many counts, or a class for expanded clones, and some rows have none.

j_call v_call d_call clone_size cdr3_nt cdr3_aa
TRBJ1-2 TRBV6-5 - - TGTGCCAGCAGTGAAGGGCCGGGAGAATATGGCTACACCTTC CASSEGPGEYGYTF
TRBJ2-1 TRBV11-2 - - TGTGCCAGCAGCTTCGACCGCTTGGGCGATGAGCAGTTCTTC CASSFDRLGDEQFF
TRBJ1-2 TRBV27 TRBD1 few TGTGCCAGCAGTTTATCTTCAGGGGGCGCCTATGGCTACACCTTC CASSLSSGGAYGYTF
TRBJ1-2 TRBV7-9 - - TGTTCCAGCAGGTCAGGTGGGAGGGGCTACACCTTC CSSRSGGRGYTF
TRBJ1-5 TRBV6-6 TRBD1 few TGTGCCAGCAGTTACCCCGACAGGGGACGGGATCAGCCCCAGCATTTT CASSYPDRGRDQPQHF
TRBJ2-7 TRBV5-1 TRBD1 - TGCGCCAGCAGCGGACGGACAGGGGCTAACGAGCAGTACTTC CASSGRTGANEQYF
TRBJ1-2 TRBV4-3 - - TGCGCCAGCAGCCAAGATGCCGGTTATGGCTACACCTTC CASSQDAGYGYTF
TRBJ2-7 TRBV6-1 - - TGTGCCAGCTGGGACGGGGGCTACGAGCAGTACTTC CASWDGGYEQYF
TRBJ2-1 TRBV4-2 - - TGTGCCAGCAGCCAAGATGGGTTGAGCGTGGACCGGGGCAATGAGCAGTTCTTC CASSQDGLSVDRGNEQFF
TRBJ2-7 TRBV30 - - TGTGCCTGGAGCCTCGGACTAACCTACGAGCAGTACTTC CAWSLGLTYEQYF
TRBJ1-5 TRBV6-5 - - TGTGCCAGCAAGGGGGACGCTACCAATCAGCCCCAGCATTTT CASKGDATNQPQHF
TRBJ2-3 TRBV5-1 - - TGCGCCAGCAGTTCTGGGGGGGCTAACACAGATACGCAGTATTTT CASSSGGANTDTQYF
TRBJ1-1 TRBV7-2 TRBD1 once TGTGCCAGCAGCCCGGGGACAGGGGCAGCTTTCTTT CASSPGTGAAFF
TRBJ2-5 TRBV6-6 TRBD1 - TGTGCCAGCAGCTTCAGGGGGGAGACCCAGTACTTC CASSFRGETQYF
TRBJ2-4 TRBV18 TRBD1 - TGTGCCAGCTCCCCGGGACAGAAAAACATTCAGTACTTC CASSPGQKNIQYF
TRBJ2-3 TRBV7-2 - - TGTGCCAGCAGCCTAAGTATAGATACGCAGTATTTT CASSLSIDTQYF
TRBJ2-3 TRBV7-9 TRBD2 - TGTGCCAGCAGCTTTAGCGGGAGCACAGATACGCAGTATTTT CASSFSGSTDTQYF
TRBJ1-4 TRBV4-1 - - TGCGCCAGCAGCCAAGCGCTGGGGGCGGGTTTGATATTCGAAAAACTGTTTTTT CASSQALGAGLIFEKLFF